The clone carrying this T cell receptor (beta chain) turned up a few times. No antigen is known for it. CDR3 length equals 14 residues. Looked up from germline, CDR1 is SGHTA and CDR2 is FQGNSA. The germline V and J ends were trimmed by 2 bases and 5 bases, with 12 bases remaining between them. This sample is part of a study of identical twins. Overall study results and limits: Twin pairs had excess sharing that was weaker in beta out-of-frame sequences.

MiXCR, applied by TCRdb to the 5' RACE reads, yields one record per CDR3 protein. The data show hundreds of thousands of distinct CDR3 sequences, approximately 24% seen once. These data were also filed under a second study, of T cells expressing NK-cell markers. Per that study: Sorted CD3+CD56-NKG2C+, CD3+CD56+NKG2C+ and CD3+CD56+NKG2C- T cells supplied the TCR beta repertoires. Also leading the CD3+CD56-NKG2C+ fraction in a handful of donors were these clonotypes.

The receptor was derived from a woman younger than 35 in good health. The sample comprised CD4+ T cells sorted from blood. The rearrangement joins TRBV7-2 to TRBJ1-1; possible D gene TRBD1, 5 bases. This CDR3 is CASSLLGGGTEAFF. The CDR3 DNA follows: TGTGCCAGCAGCTTACTGGGGGGAGGGACTGAAGCTTTCTTT.